Listed here is a single TCR beta chain. This sample stems from a study of blood T cell repertoires in COVID-19. For the study at large: Whether acute or convalescent, the COVID-19 samples came from the United States, Italy and Spain. The cDNA or gDNA used as material had been derived from T cells, B-cell-depleted T cells, or PBMCs.

The germline V gene has CDR1 LNHNV and CDR2 YYDKDF (reference sequence). This CDR3 has 14 amino acids. V shed 4 bases and J 8 bases; nucleotides not matched to a gene: 6. Sequencing was performed with immunoSEQ multiplex PCR; in TCRdb, only in-frame clones are kept and a portion is missing. The sample contains roughly 250,000 clones, 70% to 90% of which appear only once. The rearrangement links TRBV15 to TRBJ1-4; 8 bases fit TRBD1. This clonotype originated in a woman aged 40 to 55 who had recovered from COVID-19. The specimen was peripheral blood. The CDR3 spells CATSIGQGSEKLFF. The CDR3 coding sequence is TGTGCCACCAGCATCGGACAGGGTAGCGAAAAACTGTTTTTT. The variable domain in full, completed from reference TRBV15 and TRBJ1-4, reads DAMVIQNPRYQVTQFGKPVTLSCSQTLNHNVMYWYQQKSSQAPKLLFHYYDKDFNNEADTPDNFQSRRPNTSFCFLDIRSPGLGDTAMYLCATSIGQGSEKLFFGSGTQLSVL.